The present T cell receptor beta chain was sequenced within a study of blood T cell repertoires in COVID-19. Overall study context: COVID-19 samples from acute and convalescent phases originated in the United States, Italy and Spain. PBMCs, B-cell-depleted T cells, or T cells were the source of the cDNA or gDNA that made up the material.

Original handling: Counts of nucleated cells, estimated from reference gene primer amplification, were obtained. The repertoire was sequenced with immunoSEQ multiplex PCR; TCRdb's copy has only in-frame clones and lacks some. V and J calls and clone size are copied from that table; D and trimming were computed from the DNA. Here the sample spans around 120,000 clones, approximately 88% being singletons. Germline assignment: CDR1 LNHDA and CDR2 SQIVND (reference sequence). Trimming left V 7 bases short and J 9 bases short, with 19 bases between. The CDR3 totals 15 residues. The sample consisted of peripheral blood. This chain connects TRBV19 to TRBJ1-6; possibly TRBD1 for D (6 bases). The clonotype originates from a man aged 50-60 years with acute or convalescent COVID-19. The CDR3 here is CASNSAGERTSPLHF. CDR3 nucleotides: TGTGCCAGTAATTCGGCAGGGGAGAGAACTTCACCCCTCCACTTT.